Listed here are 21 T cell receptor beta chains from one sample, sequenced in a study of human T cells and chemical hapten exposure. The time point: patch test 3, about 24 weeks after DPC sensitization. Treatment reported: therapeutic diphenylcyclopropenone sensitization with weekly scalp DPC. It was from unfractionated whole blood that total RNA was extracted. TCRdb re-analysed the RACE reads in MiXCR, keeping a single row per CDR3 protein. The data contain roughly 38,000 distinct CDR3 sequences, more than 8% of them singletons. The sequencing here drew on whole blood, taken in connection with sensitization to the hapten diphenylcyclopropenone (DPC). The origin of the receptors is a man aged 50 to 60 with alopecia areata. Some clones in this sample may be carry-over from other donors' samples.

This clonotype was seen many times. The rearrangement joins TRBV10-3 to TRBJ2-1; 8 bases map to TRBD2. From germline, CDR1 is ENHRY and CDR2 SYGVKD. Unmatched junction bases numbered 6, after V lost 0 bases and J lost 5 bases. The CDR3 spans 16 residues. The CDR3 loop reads CAISESIAGSHNEQFF. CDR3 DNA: TGTGCCATCAGTGAGTCGATAGCGGGAAGCCACAATGAGCAGTTCTTC.

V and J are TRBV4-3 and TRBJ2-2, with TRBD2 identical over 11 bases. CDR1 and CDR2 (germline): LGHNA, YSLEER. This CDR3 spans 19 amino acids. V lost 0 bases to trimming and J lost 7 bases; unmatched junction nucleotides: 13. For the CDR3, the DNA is TGCGCCAGCAGCCAAGATAGTACTAGCGGGAGATTCTATGGCGGGGAGCTGTTTTTT. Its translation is CASSQDSTSGRFYGGELFF.

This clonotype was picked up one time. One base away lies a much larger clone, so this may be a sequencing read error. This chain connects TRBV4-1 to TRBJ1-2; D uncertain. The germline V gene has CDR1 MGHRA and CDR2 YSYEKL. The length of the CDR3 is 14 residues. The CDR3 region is CASNQEMLNYGYTF. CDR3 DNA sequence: TGCGCCAGCAACCAAGAGATGCTGAACTATGGCTACACCTTC.

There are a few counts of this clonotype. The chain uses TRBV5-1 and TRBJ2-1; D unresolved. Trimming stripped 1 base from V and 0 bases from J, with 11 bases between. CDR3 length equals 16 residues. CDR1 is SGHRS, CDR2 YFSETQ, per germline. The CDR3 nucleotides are TGCGCCAGCAGCTTGTCCGCGGACCTCTCCTACAATGAGCAGTTCTTC. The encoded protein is CASSLSADLSYNEQFF. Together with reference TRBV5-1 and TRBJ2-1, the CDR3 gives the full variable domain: KAGVTQTPRYLIKTRGQQVTLSCSPISGHRSVSWYQQTPGQGLQFLFEYFSETQRNKGNFPGRFSGRQFSNSRSEMNVSTLELGDSALYLCASSLSADLSYNEQFFGPGTRLTVL.

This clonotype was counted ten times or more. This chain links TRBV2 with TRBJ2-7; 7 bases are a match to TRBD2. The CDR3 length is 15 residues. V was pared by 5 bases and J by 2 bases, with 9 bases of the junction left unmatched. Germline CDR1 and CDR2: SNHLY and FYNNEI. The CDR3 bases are TGTGCCAGCAGTCCTCAGGGAGCGGGGACCTACGAGCAGTACTTC. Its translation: CASSPQGAGTYEQYF.

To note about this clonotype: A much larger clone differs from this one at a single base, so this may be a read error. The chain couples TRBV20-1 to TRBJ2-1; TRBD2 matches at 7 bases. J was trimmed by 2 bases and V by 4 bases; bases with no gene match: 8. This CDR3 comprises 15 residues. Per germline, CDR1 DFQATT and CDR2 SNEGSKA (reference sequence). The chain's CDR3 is CSAIGLAATYNEQFF. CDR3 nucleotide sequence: TGCAGTGCTATAGGCCTAGCGGCTACCTACAATGAGCAGTTCTTC.

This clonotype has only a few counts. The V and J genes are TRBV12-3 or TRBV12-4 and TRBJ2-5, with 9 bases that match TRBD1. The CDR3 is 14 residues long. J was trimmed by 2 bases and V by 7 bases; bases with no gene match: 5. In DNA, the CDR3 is TGTGCCAGCATTATGACAGGGGGTCAAGAGACCCAGTACTTC. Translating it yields CASIMTGGQETQYF.

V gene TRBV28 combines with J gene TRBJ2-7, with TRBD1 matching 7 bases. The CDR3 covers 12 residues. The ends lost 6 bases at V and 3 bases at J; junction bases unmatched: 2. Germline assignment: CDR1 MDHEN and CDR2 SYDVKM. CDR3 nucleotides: TGTGCCAGCAGCCGGACAGGCTACGAGCAGTACTTC. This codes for CASSRTGYEQYF. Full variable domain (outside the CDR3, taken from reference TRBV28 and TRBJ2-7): DVKVTQSSRYLVKRTGEKVFLECVQDMDHENMFWYRQDPGLGLRLIYFSYDVKMKEKGDIPEGYSVSREKKERFSLILESASTNQTSMYLCASSRTGYEQYFGPGTRLTVT.

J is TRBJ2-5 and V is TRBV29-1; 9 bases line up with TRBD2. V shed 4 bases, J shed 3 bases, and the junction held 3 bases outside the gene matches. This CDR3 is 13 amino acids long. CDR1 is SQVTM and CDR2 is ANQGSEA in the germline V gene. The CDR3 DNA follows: TGCAGCGTTGCCCCTAGCGGGAAAGAGACCCAGTACTTC. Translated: CSVAPSGKETQYF.

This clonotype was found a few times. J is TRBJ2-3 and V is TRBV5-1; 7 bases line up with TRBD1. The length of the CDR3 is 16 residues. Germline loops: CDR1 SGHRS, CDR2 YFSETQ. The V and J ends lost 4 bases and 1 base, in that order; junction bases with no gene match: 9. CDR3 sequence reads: CASSPRQGRGTDTQYF. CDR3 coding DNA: TGCGCCAGCAGCCCCAGACAGGGTCGGGGCACAGATACGCAGTATTTT.

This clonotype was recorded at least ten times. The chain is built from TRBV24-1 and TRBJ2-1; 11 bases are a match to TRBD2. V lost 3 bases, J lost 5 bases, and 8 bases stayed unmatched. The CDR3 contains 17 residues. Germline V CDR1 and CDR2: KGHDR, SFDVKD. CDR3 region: CATSDGPLLAGDNEQFF. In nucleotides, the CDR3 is TGTGCCACCAGTGATGGTCCCCTACTAGCGGGAGACAATGAGCAGTTCTTC.

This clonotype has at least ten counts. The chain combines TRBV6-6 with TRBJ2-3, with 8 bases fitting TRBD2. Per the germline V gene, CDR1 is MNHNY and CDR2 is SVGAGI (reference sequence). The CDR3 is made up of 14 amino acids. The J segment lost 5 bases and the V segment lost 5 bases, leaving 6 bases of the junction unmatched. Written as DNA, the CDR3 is TGTGCCAGCAGTAGCGGGAGATCGGTAGATACGCAGTATTTT. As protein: CASSSGRSVDTQYF.

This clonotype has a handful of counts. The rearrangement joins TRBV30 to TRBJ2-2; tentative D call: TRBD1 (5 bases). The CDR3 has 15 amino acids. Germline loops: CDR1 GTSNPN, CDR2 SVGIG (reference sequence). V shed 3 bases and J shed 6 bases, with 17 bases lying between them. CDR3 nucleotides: TGTGCCTGGAGCCCTTGGGGCGGTGGATCCGGGGAGCTGTTTTTT. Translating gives CAWSPWGGGSGELFF. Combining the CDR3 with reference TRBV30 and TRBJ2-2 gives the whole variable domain SQTIHQWPATLVQPVGSPLSLECTVEGTSNPNLYWYRQAAGRGLQLLFYSVGIGQISSEVPQNLSASRPQDRQFILSSKKLLLSDSGFYLCAWSPWGGGSGELFFGEGSRLTVL.

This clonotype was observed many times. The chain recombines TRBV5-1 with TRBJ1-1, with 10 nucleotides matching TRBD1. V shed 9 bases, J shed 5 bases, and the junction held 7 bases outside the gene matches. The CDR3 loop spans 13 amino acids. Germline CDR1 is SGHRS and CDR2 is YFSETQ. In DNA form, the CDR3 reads TGCGCCACCAGGGACAGGGGAGAAACTGAAGCTTTCTTT. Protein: CATRDRGETEAFF.

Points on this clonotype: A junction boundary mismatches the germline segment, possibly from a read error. This chain's CDR3 is CAISESMTGGYKQYF. The DNA for the CDR3 is TGTGCCATCAGTGAGTCTATGACAGGGGGCTACAAGCAGTACTTC. The chain links TRBV10-3 to TRBJ2-7, with TRBD1 identical over 10 bases. The germline V gene encodes CDR1 ENHRY and CDR2 SYGVKD. The CDR3 is 15 residues long.

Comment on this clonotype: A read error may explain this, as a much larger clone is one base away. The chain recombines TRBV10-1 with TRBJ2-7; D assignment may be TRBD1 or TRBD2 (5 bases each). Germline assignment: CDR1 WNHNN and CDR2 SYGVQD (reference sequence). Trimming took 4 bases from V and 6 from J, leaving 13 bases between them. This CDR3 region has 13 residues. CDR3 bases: TGCGCCAGCAGTGGAAGCCGGGACCTCGAGCAGTACTTC. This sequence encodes CASSGSRDLEQYF.

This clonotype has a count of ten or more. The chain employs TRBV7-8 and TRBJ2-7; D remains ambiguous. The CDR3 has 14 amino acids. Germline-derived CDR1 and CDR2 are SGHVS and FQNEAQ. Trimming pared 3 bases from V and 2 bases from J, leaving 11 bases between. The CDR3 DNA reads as TGTGCCAGCAGCTTTGGCCGACACCCCTACGAGCAGTACTTC. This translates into CASSFGRHPYEQYF.

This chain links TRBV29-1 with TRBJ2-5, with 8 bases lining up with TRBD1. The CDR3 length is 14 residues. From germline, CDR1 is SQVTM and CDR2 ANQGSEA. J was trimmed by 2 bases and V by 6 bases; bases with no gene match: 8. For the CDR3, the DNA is TGCAGCGTCTACGGACAGGGAAGGCAAGAGACCCAGTACTTC. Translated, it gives CSVYGQGRQETQYF.

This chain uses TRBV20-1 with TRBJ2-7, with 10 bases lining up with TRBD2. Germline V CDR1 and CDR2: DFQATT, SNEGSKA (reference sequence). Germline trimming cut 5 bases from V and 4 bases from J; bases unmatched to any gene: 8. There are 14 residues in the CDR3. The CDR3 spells CSASASGSAYEQYF. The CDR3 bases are TGCAGTGCTTCAGCTAGCGGGAGTGCATACGAGCAGTACTTC.

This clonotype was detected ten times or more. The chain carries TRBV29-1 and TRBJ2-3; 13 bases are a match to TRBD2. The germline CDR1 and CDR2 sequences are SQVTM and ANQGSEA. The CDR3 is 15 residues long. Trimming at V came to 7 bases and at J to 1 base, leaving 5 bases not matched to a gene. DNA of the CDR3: TGCAGCGCTAGAGGGACTAGCGGGGGCACAGATACGCAGTATTTT. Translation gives CSARGTSGGTDTQYF.

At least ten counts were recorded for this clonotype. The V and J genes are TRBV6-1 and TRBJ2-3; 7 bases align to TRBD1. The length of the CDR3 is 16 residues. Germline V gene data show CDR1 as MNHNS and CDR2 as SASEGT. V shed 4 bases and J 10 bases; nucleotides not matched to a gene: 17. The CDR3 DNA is TGTGCCAGCAGTGGAACCGGGACAGACACTAGGAGTGCGCAGTATTTT. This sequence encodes CASSGTGTDTRSAQYF.